This entry concerns a single T cell receptor (beta chain). Its antigen is still unknown. Amplified regions were TCR beta CDR3 sequences from RNA transcripts. TCR CDR3 underwent first-round RT-PCR with the HTBI primer set. TCRdb fed the multiplex PCR reads into MiXCR, producing one record per CDR3 protein. The sample carries around 300,000 distinct CDR3 sequences, about 20% recorded once. In the ophthalmopathy cohort, Clinical Activity Score was at least 3, NOSPECS grade at least 4, and duration under 3 months. This specimen comes from a study of T cells in Graves' hyperthyroidism and ophthalmopathy. Overall study findings and caveats: Blood also showed most of the thyroid clonotypes that were expanded above 0.001.

The CDR3 spans 16 residues. Germline CDR1 and CDR2: SGHAT and FQNNGV. The J segment lost 4 bases and the V segment lost 5 bases, leaving 7 bases of the junction unmatched. What was sequenced was blood. The receptor was isolated from a man aged 30 to 45 with Graves' ophthalmopathy. V usage is TRBV11-2 and J usage is TRBJ2-1; 11 bases are a match to TRBD2. CDR3 loop: CASSHTTSGVYNEQFF. The CDR3 DNA reads TGTGCCAGCAGCCACACGACTAGCGGGGTATACAATGAGCAGTTCTTC.